The entry below gives a single T cell receptor beta chain sequence along with its context. The sample originates from a study of blood T cell repertoires in COVID-19. In the study overall: PBMCs, B-cell-depleted T cells, or T cells were the source of the cDNA or gDNA that made up the material.

Sequencing used immunoSEQ multiplex PCR; TCRdb keeps in-frame clones, though not all of them. The sample lists 190,000 or so clones, 85% to 90% occurring once. The CDR3 sequence is 13 residues long. V gave up 2 bases and J gave up 7 bases, with 9 bases separating them. Germline CDR1 reads SGHVS; CDR2 reads FQNEAQ. Specimen: peripheral blood. The chain links TRBV7-8 to TRBJ2-1, with TRBD2 as a possible D gene (5 bases). This clonotype was obtained from a young woman who had recovered from COVID-19. The chain's CDR3 is CASSLPLGNEQFF. The CDR3 DNA reads TGTGCCAGCAGCTTACCACTAGGGAATGAGCAGTTCTTC.